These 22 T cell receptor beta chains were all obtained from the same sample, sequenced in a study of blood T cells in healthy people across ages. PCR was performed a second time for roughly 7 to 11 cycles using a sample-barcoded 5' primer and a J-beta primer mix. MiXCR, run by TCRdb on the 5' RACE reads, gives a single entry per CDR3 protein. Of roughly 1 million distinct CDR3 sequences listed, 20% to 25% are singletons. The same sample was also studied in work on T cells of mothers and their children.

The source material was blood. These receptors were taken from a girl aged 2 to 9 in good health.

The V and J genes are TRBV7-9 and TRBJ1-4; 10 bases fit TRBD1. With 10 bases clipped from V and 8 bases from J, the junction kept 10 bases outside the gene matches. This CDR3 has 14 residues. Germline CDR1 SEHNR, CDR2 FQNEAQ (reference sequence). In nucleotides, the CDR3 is TGTGCCACCGTGACCGGGACAGGGGTGGAAAAACTGTTTTTT. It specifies CATVTGTGVEKLFF. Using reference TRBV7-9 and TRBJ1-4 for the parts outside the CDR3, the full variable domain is DTGVSQNPRHKITKRGQNVTFRCDPISEHNRLYWYRQTLGQGPEFLTYFQNEAQLEKSRLLSDRFSAERPKGSFSTLEIQRTEQGDSAMYLCATVTGTGVEKLFFGSGTQLSVL.

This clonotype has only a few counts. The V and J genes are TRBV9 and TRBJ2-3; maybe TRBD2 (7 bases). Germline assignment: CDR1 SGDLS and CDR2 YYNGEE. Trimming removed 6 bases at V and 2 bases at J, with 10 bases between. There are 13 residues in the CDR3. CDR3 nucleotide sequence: TGTGCCAGCAAGGGGGGGATCACAGATACGCAGTATTTT. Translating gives CASKGGITDTQYF. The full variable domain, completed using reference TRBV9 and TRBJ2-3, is DSGVTQTPKHLITATGQRVTLRCSPRSGDLSVYWYQQSLDQGLQFLIQYYNGEERAKGNILERFSAQQFPDLHSELNLSSLELGDSALYFCASKGGITDTQYFGPGTRLTVL.

CDR3 sequence reads: CASSFGASQETQYF. Here the CDR3 DNA reads TGTGCCAGCAGCTTCGGAGCCTCCCAAGAGACCCAGTACTTC. The chain recombines TRBV5-6 with TRBJ2-5; D ambiguous. The CDR3 sequence is 14 residues long. The germline V gene encodes CDR1 SGHDT and CDR2 YYEEEE. Trimming removed 2 bases from V and 1 base from J, with 9 bases in between.

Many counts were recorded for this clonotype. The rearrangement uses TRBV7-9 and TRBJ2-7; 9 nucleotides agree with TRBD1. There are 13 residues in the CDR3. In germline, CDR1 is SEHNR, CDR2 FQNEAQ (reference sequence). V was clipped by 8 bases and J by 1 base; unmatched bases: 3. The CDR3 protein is CASRQGGSYEQYF. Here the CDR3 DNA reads TGTGCCAGCCGACAGGGGGGGTCCTACGAGCAGTACTTC. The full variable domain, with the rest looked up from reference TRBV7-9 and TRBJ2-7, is DTGVSQNPRHKITKRGQNVTFRCDPISEHNRLYWYRQTLGQGPEFLTYFQNEAQLEKSRLLSDRFSAERPKGSFSTLEIQRTEQGDSAMYLCASRQGGSYEQYFGPGTRLTVT.

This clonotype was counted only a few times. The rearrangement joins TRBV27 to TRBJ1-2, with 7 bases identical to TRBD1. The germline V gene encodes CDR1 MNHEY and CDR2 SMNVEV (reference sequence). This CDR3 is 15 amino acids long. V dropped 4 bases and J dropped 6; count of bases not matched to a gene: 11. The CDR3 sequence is CASSSPTDRVNGYTF. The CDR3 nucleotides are TGTGCCAGCAGTTCTCCAACCGACAGGGTTAATGGCTACACCTTC.

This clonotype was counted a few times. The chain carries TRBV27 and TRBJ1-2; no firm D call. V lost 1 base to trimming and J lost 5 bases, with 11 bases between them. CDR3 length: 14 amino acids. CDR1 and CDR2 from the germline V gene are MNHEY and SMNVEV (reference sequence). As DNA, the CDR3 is TGTGCCAGCAGTTTATACCCGGGAGAGTATGGCTACACCTTC. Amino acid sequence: CASSLYPGEYGYTF.

The CDR3, as DNA: TGTGCCACCAGTCCTTCTACCGGGACAGGCTCCTACAATGAGCAGTTCTTC. Protein: CATSPSTGTGSYNEQFF. This rearrangement joins TRBV24-1 to TRBJ2-1, with 8 positions matching TRBD1. V lost 6 bases and J lost 0; bases outside the gene matches: 9. Per germline, CDR1 KGHDR and CDR2 SFDVKD. The length of the CDR3 is 17 residues.

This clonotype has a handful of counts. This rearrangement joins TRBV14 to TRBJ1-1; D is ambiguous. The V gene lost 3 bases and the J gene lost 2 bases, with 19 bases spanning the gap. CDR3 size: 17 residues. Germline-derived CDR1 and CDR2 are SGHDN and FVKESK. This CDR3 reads CASSHPLGGPANTEAFF. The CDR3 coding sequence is TGTGCCAGCAGCCACCCCTTAGGAGGCCCCGCTAACACTGAAGCTTTCTTT.

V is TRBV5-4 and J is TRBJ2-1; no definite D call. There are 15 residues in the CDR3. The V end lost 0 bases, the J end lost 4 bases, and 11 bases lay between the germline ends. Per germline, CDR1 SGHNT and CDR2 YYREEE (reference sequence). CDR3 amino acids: CASSLAGRDYNEQFF. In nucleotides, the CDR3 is TGTGCCAGCAGCTTGGCAGGCAGAGATTACAATGAGCAGTTCTTC. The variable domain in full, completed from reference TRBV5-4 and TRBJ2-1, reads ETGVTQSPTHLIKTRGQQVTLRCSSQSGHNTVSWYQQALGQGPQFIFQYYREEENGRGNFPPRFSGLQFPNYSSELNVNALELDDSALYLCASSLAGRDYNEQFFGPGTRLTVL.

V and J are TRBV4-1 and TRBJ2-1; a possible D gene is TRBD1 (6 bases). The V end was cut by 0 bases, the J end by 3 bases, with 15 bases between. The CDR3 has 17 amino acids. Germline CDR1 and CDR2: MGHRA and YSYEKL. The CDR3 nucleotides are TGCGCCAGCAGCCAAGATCTGGTGACAGGATTCTACAATGAGCAGTTCTTC. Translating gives CASSQDLVTGFYNEQFF.

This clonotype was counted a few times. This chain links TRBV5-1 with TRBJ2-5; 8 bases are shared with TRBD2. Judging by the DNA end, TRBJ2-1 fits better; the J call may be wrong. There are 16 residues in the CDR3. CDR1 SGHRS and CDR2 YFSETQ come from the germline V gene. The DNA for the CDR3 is TGCGCCAGCAGCTTGGATCCCACGGGGGGGTACAATGAGCAGTTCTTC. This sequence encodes CASSLDPTGGYNEQFF.

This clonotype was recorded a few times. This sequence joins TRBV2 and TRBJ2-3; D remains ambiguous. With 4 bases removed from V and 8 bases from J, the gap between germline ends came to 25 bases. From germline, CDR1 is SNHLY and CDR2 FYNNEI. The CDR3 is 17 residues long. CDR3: CASSGGPFTLVSVTQYF. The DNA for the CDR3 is TGTGCCAGCAGTGGAGGACCGTTTACCCTAGTGTCAGTTACGCAGTATTTT.

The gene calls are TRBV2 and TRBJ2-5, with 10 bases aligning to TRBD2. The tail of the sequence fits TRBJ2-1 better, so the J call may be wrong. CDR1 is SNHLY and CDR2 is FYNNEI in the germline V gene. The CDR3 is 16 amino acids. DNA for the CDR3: TGTGCCAGCAGTGAAGCTACTAGCGGGAATGGCAATGAGCAGTTCTTC. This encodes CASSEATSGNGNEQFF.

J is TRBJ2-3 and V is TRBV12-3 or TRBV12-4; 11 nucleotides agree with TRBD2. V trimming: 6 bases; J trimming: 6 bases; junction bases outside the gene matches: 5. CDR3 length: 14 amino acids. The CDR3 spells CASSPTSGSDTQYF. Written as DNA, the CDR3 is TGTGCCAGCAGCCCCACTAGCGGGAGCGATACGCAGTATTTT.

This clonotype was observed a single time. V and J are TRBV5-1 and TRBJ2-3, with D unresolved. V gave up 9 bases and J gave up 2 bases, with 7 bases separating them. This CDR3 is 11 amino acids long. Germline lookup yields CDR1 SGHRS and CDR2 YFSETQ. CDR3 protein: CATSPTDTQYF. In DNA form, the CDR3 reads TGCGCCACCTCCCCCACAGATACGCAGTATTTT. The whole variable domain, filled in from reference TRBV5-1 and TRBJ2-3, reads KAGVTQTPRYLIKTRGQQVTLSCSPISGHRSVSWYQQTPGQGLQFLFEYFSETQRNKGNFPGRFSGRQFSNSRSEMNVSTLELGDSALYLCATSPTDTQYFGPGTRLTVL.

For the CDR3, the DNA is TGTGCCAGCAGCCAAGATCCGTATGGGGGGGCAGGGACTGAAGCTTTCTTT. Encoded protein: CASSQDPYGGAGTEAFF. The V gene is TRBV4-2, the J gene TRBJ1-1, with D perhaps TRBD1 (6 bases). In germline, CDR1 is LGHNA, CDR2 YNFKEQ. V lost 0 bases and J lost 5, with 19 bases in between. There are 17 residues in the CDR3.

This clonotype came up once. CDR3 DNA sequence: TGCGCCAGCAGCTTGCACGACAGGGGATCTGAAAAACTGTTTTTT. Translated: CASSLHDRGSEKLFF. V gene TRBV5-1 combines with J gene TRBJ1-4; 8 bases match TRBD1. This CDR3 has 15 amino acids. Germline trimming cut 1 base from V and 7 bases from J; bases unmatched to any gene: 6. The V gene's germline CDR1 is SGHRS and CDR2 YFSETQ.

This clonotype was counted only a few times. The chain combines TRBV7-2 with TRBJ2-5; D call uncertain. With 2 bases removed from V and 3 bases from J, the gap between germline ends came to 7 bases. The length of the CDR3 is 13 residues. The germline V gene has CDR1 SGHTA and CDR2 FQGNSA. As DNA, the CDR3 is TGTGCCAGCAGCTTAATGACCAAAGAGACCCAGTACTTC. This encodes CASSLMTKETQYF.

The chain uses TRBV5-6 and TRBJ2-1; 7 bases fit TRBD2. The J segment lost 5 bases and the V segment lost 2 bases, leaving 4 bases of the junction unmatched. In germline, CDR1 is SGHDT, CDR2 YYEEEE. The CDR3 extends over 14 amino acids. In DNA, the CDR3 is TGTGCCAGCAGCTTAGCGGGAAGTCACAATGAGCAGTTCTTC. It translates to CASSLAGSHNEQFF.

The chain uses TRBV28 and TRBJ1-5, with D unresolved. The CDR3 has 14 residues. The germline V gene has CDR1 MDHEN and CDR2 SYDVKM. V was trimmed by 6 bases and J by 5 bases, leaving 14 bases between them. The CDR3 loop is CASRRDGDYQPQHF. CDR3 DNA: TGTGCCAGCAGAAGGGATGGGGATTATCAGCCCCAGCATTTT.

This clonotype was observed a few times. The CDR3 bases are TGTGCCAGCAGTCTCTCGACAGGGATAACAGATACGCAGTATTTT. This sequence encodes CASSLSTGITDTQYF. The chain couples TRBV6-5 to TRBJ2-3; 7 bases fit TRBD1. The CDR3 runs to 15 residues. The ends lost 5 bases at V and 3 bases at J; junction bases unmatched: 8. The germline V gene encodes CDR1 MNHEY and CDR2 SVGAGI.

In DNA, the CDR3 is TGTGCCATCAGTGGAGACAGGCTCGACGAGCAGTACTTC. This encodes CAISGDRLDEQYF. The V gene is TRBV10-3, the J gene TRBJ2-5, with D perhaps matching TRBD1 (6 bases). The DNA matches TRBJ2-7 better at its end, which makes the J call doubtful. Germline V lookup: CDR1 ENHRY, CDR2 SYGVKD. This CDR3 contains 13 residues.